What follows is one TCR beta chain and its context. These data come from a study of early T cells in non-severe SARS-CoV-2 infection. Study-level background: Chains were not paired, and sequencing was done on bulk RNA from unsorted whole blood.

TCRdb reprocessed the 5' RACE reads via MiXCR and lists one record per CDR3 protein. The table records about 60,000 distinct CDR3 sequences, over 9.5% of them present only once. There are 16 residues in the CDR3. V lost 4 bases and J 4 bases, leaving 17 bases between the germline ends. CDR1 is SEHNR, CDR2 FQNEAQ, per germline (reference sequence). The chain uses TRBV7-9 and TRBJ2-1; D is possibly TRBD1 (6 bases). The source is an adult who was a healthcare worker with PCR-confirmed SARS-CoV-2 infection or an uninfected control (not recorded which). The sample comprised whole blood. CDR3 in DNA: TGTGCCAGCAGCTCCCACGCCAGGGGCCGGTACAATGAGCAGTTCTTC. It encodes CASSSHARGRYNEQFF. Variable domain in full (rest from reference TRBV7-9 and TRBJ2-1): DTGVSQNPRHKITKRGQNVTFRCDPISEHNRLYWYRQTLGQGPEFLTYFQNEAQLEKSRLLSDRFSAERPKGSFSTLEIQRTEQGDSAMYLCASSSHARGRYNEQFFGPGTRLTVL.